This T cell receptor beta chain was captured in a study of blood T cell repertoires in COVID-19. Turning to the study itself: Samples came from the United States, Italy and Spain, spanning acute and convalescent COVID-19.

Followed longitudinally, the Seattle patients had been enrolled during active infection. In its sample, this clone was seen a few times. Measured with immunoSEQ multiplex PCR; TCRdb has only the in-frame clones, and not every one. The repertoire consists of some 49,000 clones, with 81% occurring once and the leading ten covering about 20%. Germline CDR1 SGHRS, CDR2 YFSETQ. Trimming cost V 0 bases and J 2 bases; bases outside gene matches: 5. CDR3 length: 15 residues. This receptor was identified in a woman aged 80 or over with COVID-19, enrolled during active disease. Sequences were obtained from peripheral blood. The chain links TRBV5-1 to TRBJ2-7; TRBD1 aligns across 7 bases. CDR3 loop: CASSLETGQTYEQYF. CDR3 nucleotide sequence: TGCGCCAGCAGCTTGGAGACAGGGCAAACCTACGAGCAGTACTTC. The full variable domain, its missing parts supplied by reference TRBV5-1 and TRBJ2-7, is KAGVTQTPRYLIKTRGQQVTLSCSPISGHRSVSWYQQTPGQGLQFLFEYFSETQRNKGNFPGRFSGRQFSNSRSEMNVSTLELGDSALYLCASSLETGQTYEQYFGPGTRLTVT.